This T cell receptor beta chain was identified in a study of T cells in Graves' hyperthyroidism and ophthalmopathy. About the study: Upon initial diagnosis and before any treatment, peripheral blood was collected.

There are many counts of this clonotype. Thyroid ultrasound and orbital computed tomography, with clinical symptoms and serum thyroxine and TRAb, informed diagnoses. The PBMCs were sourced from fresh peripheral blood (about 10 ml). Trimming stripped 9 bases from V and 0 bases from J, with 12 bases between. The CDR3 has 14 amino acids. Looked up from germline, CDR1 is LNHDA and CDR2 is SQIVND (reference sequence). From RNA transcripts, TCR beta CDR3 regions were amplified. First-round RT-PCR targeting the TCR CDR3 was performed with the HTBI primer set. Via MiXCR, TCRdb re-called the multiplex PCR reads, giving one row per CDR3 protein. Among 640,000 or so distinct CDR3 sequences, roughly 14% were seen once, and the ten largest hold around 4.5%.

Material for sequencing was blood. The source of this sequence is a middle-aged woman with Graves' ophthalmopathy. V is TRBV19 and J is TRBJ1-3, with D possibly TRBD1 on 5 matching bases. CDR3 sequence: CASKTETSGNTIYF. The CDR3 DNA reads TGTGCCAGCAAGACAGAAACCTCTGGAAACACCATATATTTT.